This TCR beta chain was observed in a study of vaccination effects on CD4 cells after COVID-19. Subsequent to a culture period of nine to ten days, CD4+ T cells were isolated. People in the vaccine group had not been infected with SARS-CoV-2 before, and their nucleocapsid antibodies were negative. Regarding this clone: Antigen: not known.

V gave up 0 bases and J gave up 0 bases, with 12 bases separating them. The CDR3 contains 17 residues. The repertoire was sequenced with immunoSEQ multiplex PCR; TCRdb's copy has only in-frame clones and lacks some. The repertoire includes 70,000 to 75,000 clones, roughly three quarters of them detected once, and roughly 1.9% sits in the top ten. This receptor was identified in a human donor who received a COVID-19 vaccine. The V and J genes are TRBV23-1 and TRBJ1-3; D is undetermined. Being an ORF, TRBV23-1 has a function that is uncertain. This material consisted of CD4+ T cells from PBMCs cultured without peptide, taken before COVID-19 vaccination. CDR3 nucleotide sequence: TGCGCCAGCAGTCAATCGTGTGGGGATCTCTCTGGAAACACCATATATTTT. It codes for CASSQSCGDLSGNTIYF.